The source of this T cell receptor (beta chain) is a study of shared clonotypes between healthy human individuals (dated by TCRdb to 2019 to 2021). In terms of the full investigation: The cohort comprised a couple of women and three men aged 18 to 49 years. Blood TCR repertoires of about five healthy adults were deeply sequenced to estimate repertoire size and the extent of clonotype sharing between individuals. Leukapheresis yielded between about 0.9 and 9.5 billion PBMCs per donor. To increase sequencing depth and limit assay-specific biases, different laboratories used diverse techniques to prepare libraries and sequence TCR repertoires. For each donor, three plates each were used for CD4 naive and CD4 memory, two plates were used for CD8 naive, and one plate was used for CD8 memory. What the study reported, not specific to this receptor: Only blood was sampled, and tissue TCR repertoires likely differ from those in blood. Clonotypes shared by all four sorted-subset donors showed higher generation probabilities than non-shared clonotypes. The small number of donors limited the genetic and exposure-history diversity represented. Estimated clonotype richness was generally larger for naive than for memory subsets. Pairwise subsampling indicated that sequencing depth was expected to affect the degree of clonotype sharing among donors. When a handful of donors were compared, the shared fraction of clonotypes was approximately 5% for naive CD4, about 4% for naive CD8, roughly 2.5% for memory CD4, and roughly 0.4% for memory CD8. Rarefaction of sorted-subset datasets indicated incomplete sequencing despite the large sequencing depth.

For CDR1 and CDR2, the germline V gene lists SGHTA and FQGNSA. Compared with germline, V lacks 6 bases and J lacks 2 bases; bases without a gene match: 5. Its CDR3 holds 14 amino acids, cysteine through phenylalanine. Solely the CDR3 DNA is kept, with 42 bases framed from the first base. For the CD8 naive samples, CD45RO-negative cells were positively selected for CCR7, yielding a CD45RA+CCR7+ population from which TemRA cells were excluded. The donors were healthy, HIV-negative adults who had no recently reported acute infections or vaccinations. Only Caucasian adults living in Nashville, Tennessee, USA were represented among the donors. Blood was collected by leukapheresis, and PBMCs were isolated by Ficoll-Histopaque density gradient centrifugation and then cryopreserved in liquid nitrogen vapor phase. Analytical flow cytometry was used to check the purity and quantity of every magnetically sorted T cell population. Each sorted fraction had its genomic DNA isolated and then quantified by UV absorbance on a Nanodrop 2000c.

Using the deep immunoSEQ assay, TCR CDR3 regions were amplified from genomic DNA by multiplex PCR. For each cell subset, the extracted genomic DNA was distributed evenly across all wells of several immunoSEQ 96-well plates, and each plate served as one replicate. Each replicate PCR for sorted subsets received around 200 ng genomic DNA, equal to tens of thousands of T cell genomes. Purified libraries were quantified with a Qubit 3.0 fluorometer, sized on a Bioanalyzer 2100, and re-quantified with the KAPA Library Quantification kit. A separate single-read 150-cycle Illumina NextSeq 550 flow cell was used to sequence each immunoSEQ 96-well plate. The published analysis was carried out like this. Because only junctional sequences without quality scores were contained in the immunoSEQ output, filtering matching that applied to full-length reads could not be performed. To assign V/J genes and CDR3, sequences were annotated against IMGT germline references using PyIR, a Python wrapper for IgBLAST v1.9. Reads were filtered out if the reads had weak V/J assignments (E-value above 1e-6), no CDR3, stop codons, out-of-frame junctions, or ambiguous translated residues. V3J clonotypes were defined as sequences sharing an identical inferred V gene, J gene, and CDR3 amino acid sequence. Percentage overlap between repertoires was calculated by dividing the number of shared unique clonotypes by the size of the smaller repertoire. Repertoire richness was assessed with RTK rarefaction, the Chao1 estimator, and Recon v2.1 estimates of unobserved clonotypes. Generation probabilities were computed with OLGA for all TCRbeta clonotypes obtained by the gDNA method from several donors. This is the immuneACCESS table as TCRdb keeps it, with only in-frame sequences that have V and J called. A part of the clones is gone; compared with another copy, unresolved V genes explain less than half, and the rest is unexplained. V and J calls and clone size are those listed in that table; D and trimming were worked out from the DNA. In all, the sample holds some 2,100,000 clones, and roughly 91% of those were seen once. The top ten hold 1.5% to 2% of the sample.

Note on this clone: Its antigen target is currently unknown. Base qualities are missing; no much larger clone stands one base away.

The sequence was collected from a man aged 18 to 35 in good health. Some clones in this sample may be carry-over from other donors' samples. The material sequenced was naive CD8+ T cells from PBMCs. The meaning of the sample's cell subset or site label: CD45RA+CCR7+. The chain was built from TRBV7-2 and TRBJ2-5, and TRBD2 aligns with 8 junction nucleotides. The CDR3 protein is CASRQAGVQETQYF. The base sequence is TGTGCCAGCAGGCAAGCGGGAGTTCAAGAGACCCAGTACTTC.